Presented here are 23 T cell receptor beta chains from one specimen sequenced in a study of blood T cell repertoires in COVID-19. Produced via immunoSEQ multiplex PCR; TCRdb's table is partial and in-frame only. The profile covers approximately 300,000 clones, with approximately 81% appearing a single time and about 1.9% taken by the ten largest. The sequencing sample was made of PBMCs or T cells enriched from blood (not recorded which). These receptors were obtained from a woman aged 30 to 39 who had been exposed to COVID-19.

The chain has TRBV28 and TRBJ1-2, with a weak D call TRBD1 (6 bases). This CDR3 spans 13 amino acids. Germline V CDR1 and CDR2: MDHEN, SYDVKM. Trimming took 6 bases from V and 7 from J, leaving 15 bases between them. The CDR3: CASRVQGRGGYTF. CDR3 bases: TGTGCCAGCAGGGTACAGGGTAGGGGTGGCTACACCTTC.

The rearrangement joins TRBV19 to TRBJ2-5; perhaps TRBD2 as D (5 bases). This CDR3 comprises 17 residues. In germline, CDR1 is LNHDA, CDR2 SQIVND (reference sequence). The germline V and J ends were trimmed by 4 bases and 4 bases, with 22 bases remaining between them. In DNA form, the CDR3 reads TGTGCCAGTAGTAGCCGGGGTACCCTACGAGCTAGAGAGACCCAGTACTTC. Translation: CASSSRGTLRARETQYF.

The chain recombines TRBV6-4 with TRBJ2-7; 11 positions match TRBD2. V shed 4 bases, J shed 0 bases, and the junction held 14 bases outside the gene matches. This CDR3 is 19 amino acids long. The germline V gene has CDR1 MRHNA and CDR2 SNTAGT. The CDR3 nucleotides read TGTGCCAGCAGTGGACAGGGAAGACTAGCGGGACCTAGCTCCTACGAGCAGTACTTC. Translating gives CASSGQGRLAGPSSYEQYF.

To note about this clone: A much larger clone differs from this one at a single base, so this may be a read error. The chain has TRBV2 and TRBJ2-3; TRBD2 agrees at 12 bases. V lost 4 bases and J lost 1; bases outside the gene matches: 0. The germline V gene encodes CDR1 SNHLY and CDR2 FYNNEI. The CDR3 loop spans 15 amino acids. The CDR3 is CASSGTSGGTDTQYF. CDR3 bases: TGTGCCAGCAGTGGGACTAGCGGGGGCACAGATACGCAGTATTTT.

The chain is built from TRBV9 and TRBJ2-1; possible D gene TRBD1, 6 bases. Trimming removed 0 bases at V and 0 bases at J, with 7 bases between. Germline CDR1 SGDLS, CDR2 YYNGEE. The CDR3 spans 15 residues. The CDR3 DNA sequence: TGTGCCAGCAGCGTAGTAGGGGGCTCCTACAATGAGCAGTTCTTC. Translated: CASSVVGGSYNEQFF.

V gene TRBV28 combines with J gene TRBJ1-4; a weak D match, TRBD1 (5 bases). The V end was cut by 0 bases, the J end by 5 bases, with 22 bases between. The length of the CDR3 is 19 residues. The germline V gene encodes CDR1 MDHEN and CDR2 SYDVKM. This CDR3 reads CASSLCPEGSGHQNEKLFF. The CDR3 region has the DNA TGTGCCAGCAGTTTATGCCCGGAGGGGTCGGGTCATCAAAATGAAAAACTGTTTTTT.

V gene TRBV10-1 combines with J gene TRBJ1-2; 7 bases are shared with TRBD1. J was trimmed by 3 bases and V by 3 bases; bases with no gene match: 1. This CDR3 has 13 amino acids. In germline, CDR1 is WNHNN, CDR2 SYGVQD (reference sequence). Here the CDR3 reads CASSDDRDYGYTF. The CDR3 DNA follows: TGCGCCAGCAGTGATGACAGGGACTATGGCTACACCTTC.

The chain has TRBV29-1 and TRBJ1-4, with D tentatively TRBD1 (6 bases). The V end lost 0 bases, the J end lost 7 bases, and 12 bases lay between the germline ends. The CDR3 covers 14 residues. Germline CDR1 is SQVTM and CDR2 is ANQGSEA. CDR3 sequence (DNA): TGCAGCGTTGAAGATCGGAGGGGGGGTGAAAAACTGTTTTTT. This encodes CSVEDRRGGEKLFF.

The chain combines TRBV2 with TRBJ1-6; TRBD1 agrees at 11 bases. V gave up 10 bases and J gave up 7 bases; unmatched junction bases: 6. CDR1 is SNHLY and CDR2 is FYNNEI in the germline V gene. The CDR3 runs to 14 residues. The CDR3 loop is CAISGDRGNSPLHF. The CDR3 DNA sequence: TGTGCCATCAGCGGGGACAGGGGGAATTCACCCCTCCACTTT.

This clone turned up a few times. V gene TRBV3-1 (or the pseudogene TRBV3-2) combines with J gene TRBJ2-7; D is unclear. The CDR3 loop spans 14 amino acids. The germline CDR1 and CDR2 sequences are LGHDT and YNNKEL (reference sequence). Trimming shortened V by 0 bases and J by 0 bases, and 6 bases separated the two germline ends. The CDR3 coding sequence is TGTGCCAGCAGCCAAGATGCCAGCTCCTACGAGCAGTACTTC. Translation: CASSQDASSYEQYF.

The CDR3 region is CASSLDLGHLTGSPLHF. The CDR3 nucleotides read TGTGCCAGCAGCTTAGATTTGGGACATCTTACTGGATCACCCCTCCACTTT. This chain joins TRBV7-2 and TRBJ1-6; weak D call: TRBD1 (6 bases). The CDR3 is 17 amino acids. Germline V gene lookup returns CDR1 SGHTA and CDR2 FQGNSA. Trimming stripped 1 base from V and 10 bases from J, with 20 bases between.

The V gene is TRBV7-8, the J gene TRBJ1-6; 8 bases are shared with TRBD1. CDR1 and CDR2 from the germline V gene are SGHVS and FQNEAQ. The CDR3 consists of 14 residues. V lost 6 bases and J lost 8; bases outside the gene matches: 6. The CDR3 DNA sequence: TGTGCCAGCAGTCCCCGACAGGGGTATTCACCCCTCCACTTT. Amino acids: CASSPRQGYSPLHF.

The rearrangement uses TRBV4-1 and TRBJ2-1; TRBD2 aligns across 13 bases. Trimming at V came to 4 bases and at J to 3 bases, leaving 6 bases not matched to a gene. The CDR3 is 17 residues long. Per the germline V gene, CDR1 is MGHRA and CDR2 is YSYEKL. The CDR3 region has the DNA TGCGCCAGCAGCCGGGGACTAGCGGGACCTGGCTACAATGAGCAGTTCTTC. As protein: CASSRGLAGPGYNEQFF.

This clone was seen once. The CDR3 sequence: CASSLKVKGRQGLYGYTF. CDR3 sequence (DNA): TGTGCCAGCAGCCTCAAAGTCAAAGGGAGACAGGGTCTATATGGCTACACCTTC. This chain connects TRBV21-1 to TRBJ1-2; the DNA was not used to check the table's D call, TRBD1. TRBV21-1 is flagged as a pseudogene. The CDR3 has 18 residues.

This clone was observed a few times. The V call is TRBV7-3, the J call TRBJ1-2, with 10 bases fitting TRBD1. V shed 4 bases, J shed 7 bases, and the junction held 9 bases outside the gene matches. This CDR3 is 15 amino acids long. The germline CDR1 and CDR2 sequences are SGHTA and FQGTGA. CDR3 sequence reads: CASSSQTGGKGGYTF. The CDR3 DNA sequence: TGTGCCAGCAGCTCTCAGACAGGGGGCAAGGGTGGCTACACCTTC.

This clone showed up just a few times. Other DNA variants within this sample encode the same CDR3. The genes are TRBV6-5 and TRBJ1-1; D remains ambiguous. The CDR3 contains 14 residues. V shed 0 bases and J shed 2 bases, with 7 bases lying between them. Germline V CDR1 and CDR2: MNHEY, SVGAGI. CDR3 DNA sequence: TGTGCCAGCAGTTACTCGAGAGGTAACACTGAAGCTTTCTTT. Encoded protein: CASSYSRGNTEAFF.

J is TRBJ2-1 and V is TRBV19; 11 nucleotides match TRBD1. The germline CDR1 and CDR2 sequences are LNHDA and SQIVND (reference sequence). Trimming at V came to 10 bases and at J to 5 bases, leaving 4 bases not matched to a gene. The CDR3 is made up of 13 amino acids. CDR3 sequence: CATGQGDHNEQFF. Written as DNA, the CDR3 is TGTGCCACGGGACAGGGGGACCACAATGAGCAGTTCTTC.

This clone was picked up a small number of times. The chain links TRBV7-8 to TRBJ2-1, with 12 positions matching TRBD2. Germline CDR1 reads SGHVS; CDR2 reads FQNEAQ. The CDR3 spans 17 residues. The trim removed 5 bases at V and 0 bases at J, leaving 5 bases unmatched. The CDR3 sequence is CASSGRTSGNSYNEQFF. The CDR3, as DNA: TGTGCCAGCAGCGGACGGACTAGCGGGAACTCCTACAATGAGCAGTTCTTC.

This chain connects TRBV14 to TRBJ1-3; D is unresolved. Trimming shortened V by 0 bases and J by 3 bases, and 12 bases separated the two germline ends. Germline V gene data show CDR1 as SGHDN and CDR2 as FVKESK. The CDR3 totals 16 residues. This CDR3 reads CASSQDRRFYGNTIYF. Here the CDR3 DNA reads TGTGCCAGCAGCCAAGATCGGAGGTTTTATGGAAACACCATATATTTT.

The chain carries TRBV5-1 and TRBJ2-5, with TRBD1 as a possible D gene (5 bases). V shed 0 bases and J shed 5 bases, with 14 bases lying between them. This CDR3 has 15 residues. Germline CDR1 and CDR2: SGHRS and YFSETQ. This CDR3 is CASSLALGAWETQYF. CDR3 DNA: TGCGCCAGCAGCTTGGCCCTAGGGGCGTGGGAGACCCAGTACTTC. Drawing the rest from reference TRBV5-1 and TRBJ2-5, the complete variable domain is KAGVTQTPRYLIKTRGQQVTLSCSPISGHRSVSWYQQTPGQGLQFLFEYFSETQRNKGNFPGRFSGRQFSNSRSEMNVSTLELGDSALYLCASSLALGAWETQYFGPGTRLLVL.

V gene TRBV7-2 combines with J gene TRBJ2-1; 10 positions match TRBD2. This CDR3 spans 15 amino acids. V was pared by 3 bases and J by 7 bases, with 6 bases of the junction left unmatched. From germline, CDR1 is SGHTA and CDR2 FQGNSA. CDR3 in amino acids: CASSFERGGLNEQFF. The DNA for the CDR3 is TGTGCCAGCAGCTTTGAGCGGGGGGGCCTTAATGAGCAGTTCTTC. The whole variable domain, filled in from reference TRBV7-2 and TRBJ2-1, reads GAGVSQSPSNKVTEKGKDVELRCDPISGHTALYWYRQSLGQGLEFLIYFQGNSAPDKSGLPSDRFSAERTGGSVSTLTIQRTQQEDSAVYLCASSFERGGLNEQFFGPGTRLTVL.

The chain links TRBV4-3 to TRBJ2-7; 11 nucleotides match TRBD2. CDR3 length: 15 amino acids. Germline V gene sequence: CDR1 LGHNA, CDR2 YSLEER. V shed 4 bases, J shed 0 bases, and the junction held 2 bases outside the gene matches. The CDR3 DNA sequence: TGCGCCAGCAGCCCTAGCGGGGGGATCTCCTACGAGCAGTACTTC. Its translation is CASSPSGGISYEQYF.

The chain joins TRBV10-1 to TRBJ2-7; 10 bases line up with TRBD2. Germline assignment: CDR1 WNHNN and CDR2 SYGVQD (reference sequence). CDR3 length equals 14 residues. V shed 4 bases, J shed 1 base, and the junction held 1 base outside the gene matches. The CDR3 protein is CASSALAGSYEQYF. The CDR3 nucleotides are TGCGCCAGCAGTGCACTAGCGGGGTCCTACGAGCAGTACTTC.